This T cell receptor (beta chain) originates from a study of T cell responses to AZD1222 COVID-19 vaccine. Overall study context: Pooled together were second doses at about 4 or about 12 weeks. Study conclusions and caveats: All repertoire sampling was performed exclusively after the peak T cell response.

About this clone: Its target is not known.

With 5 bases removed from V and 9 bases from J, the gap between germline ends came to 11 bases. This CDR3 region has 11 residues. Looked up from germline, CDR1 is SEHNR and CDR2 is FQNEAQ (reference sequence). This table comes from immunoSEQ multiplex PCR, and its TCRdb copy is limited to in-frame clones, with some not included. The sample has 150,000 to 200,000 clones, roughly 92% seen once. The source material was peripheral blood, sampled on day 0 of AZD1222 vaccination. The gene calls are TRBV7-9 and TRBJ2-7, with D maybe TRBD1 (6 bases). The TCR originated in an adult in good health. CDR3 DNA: TGTGCCAGCAGCCCAGGGGCGGCGCAGTACTTC. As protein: CASSPGAAQYF.